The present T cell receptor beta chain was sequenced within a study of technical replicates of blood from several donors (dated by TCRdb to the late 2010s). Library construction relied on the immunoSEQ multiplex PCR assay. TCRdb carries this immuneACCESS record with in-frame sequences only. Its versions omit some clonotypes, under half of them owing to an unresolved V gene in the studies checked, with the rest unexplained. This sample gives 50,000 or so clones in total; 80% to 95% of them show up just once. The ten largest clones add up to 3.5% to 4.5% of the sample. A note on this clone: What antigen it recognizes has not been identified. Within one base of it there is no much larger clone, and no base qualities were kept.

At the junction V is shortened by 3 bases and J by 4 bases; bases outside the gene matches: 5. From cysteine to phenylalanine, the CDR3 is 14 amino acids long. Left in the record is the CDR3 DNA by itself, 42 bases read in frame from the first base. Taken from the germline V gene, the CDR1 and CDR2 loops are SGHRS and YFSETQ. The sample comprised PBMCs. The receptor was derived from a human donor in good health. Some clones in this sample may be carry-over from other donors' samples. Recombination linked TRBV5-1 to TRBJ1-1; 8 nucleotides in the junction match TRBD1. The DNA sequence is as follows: TGCGCCAGCAGCTGGGGAGACAGGGGCACTGAAGCTTTCTTT. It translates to CASSWGDRGTEAFF. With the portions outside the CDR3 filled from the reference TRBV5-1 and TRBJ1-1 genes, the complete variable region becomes KAGVTQTPRYLIKTRGQQVTLSCSPISGHRSVSWYQQTPGQGLQFLFEYFSETQRNKGNFPGRFSGRQFSNSRSEMNVSTLELGDSALYLCASSWGDRGTEAFFGQGTRLTVV.